Following are 2 T cell receptor beta chains from one sample sequenced in a study of T-cell memory formation after mild COVID-19 (TCRdb year 2021). The receptor library was made with 5' RACE. Sequenced using an Illumina NovaSeq 6000. TCRdb's own reprocessing of the public reads used fastp at Q25 and MiXCR and kept productive beta chains. A single entry per CDR3 protein holds the most common genes and DNA from its merged rows. This sample gives 450,000 to 650,000 distinct CDR3 sequences in total; 20% to 25% of them show up just once. Around 8.4% of the sample belongs to the ten largest clones. The sequenced material came from PBMCs or a T cell subset sorted from them (not recorded which). The origin of the receptors is an adult woman who had mild COVID-19 (a few samples of this study predate the infection). The sample titles of this study are shuffled in the database, so cell type and time point are left out; the donor was told from shared clones.

This clonotype has a handful of counts. The chain couples TRBV3-1 to TRBJ2-3; 7 bases line up with TRBD2. Per the germline V gene, CDR1 is LGHDT and CDR2 is YNNKEL (reference sequence). The CDR3 length is 14 residues. Germline trimming cut 1 base from V and 4 bases from J; bases unmatched to any gene: 2. CDR3 sequence (DNA): TGTGCCAGCAGCCAAGGGGCGGGGGCAGATACGCAGTATTTT. Its translation is CASSQGAGADTQYF.

This clonotype was counted between two and nine times. The chain carries TRBV7-2 and TRBJ2-3, with D uncertain. The CDR3 is 15 amino acids. The V and J ends lost 1 base and 3 bases respectively, with 11 bases between them. Germline CDR1 SGHTA, CDR2 FQGNSA. CDR3 region: CASSLGVFLTDTQYF. The CDR3 DNA sequence: TGTGCCAGCAGCTTAGGAGTGTTTCTAACAGATACGCAGTATTTT.